The entry below describes one T cell receptor (beta chain). Its antigen remains unidentified. The data belong to a study of early stage breast cancer tumors. The overall study: ER+/PR+/HER2- status applied to about 75% of the 16 invasive breast tumors.

Study findings and constraints: Enriched TCRB sequences shared across patients were mostly commonly generated sequences. Tumor and normal breast were distinguished via blood comparison in about 90% of the 16 patients.

TCRdb keeps only in-frame clones here, not all; method: immunoSEQ multiplex PCR. This table holds over 5,000 clones, about 70% found once. Sequenced material: breast tumor tissue. The sequence was obtained from a person between 60 and 69 years old with breast cancer.

The CDR3 DNA reads as TGTGCCAGCAGCTCCATCACCGGGGAGCTGTTTTTT. It translates to CASSSITGELFF. This chain connects TRBV27 to TRBJ2-2; the D is unclear. This CDR3 contains 12 residues. V was clipped by 6 bases and J by 4 bases, with 6 bases between them. In germline, CDR1 is MNHEY, CDR2 SMNVEV (reference sequence).